Sequencing of this T cell receptor beta chain was carried out in a study of beta chain features in type 1 diabetes. Study-wide context: Comparable age, gender and cell yields were observed in patients relative to healthy donors. Summed over all samples, the examined sorted cells came to about 110 million.

CDR3 length: 15 amino acids. Germline trimming cut 6 bases from V and 9 bases from J; bases unmatched to any gene: 5. Germline V lookup: CDR1 SNHLY, CDR2 FYNNEI. This clone was counted a few times. Its antigen remains unidentified. Sequenced material consisted of expressed TCRB transcripts (all of the isolated RNA was reverse transcribed). The data were produced by immunoSEQ multiplex PCR, yet TCRdb's version contains in-frame clones alone and is incomplete. This sample carries approximately 260,000 clones, roughly 24% of them seen once, and the ten largest clones take roughly 0.013%. General study findings and limits: Patients and controls would share equally any PCR tilt toward shorter templates. Shortening that was moderate but significant affected the TCRB CDR3s of Type 1 diabetes patients in all four CD4+ subsets. The influence of HLA type on TCRB rearrangement stayed undetermined.

Sample: naive CD4+ T cells from blood. J is TRBJ2-1 and V is TRBV2; 16 bases are shared with TRBD2. The TCR was taken from a woman aged 25 to 45 with type 1 diabetes. The CDR3, as DNA: TGTGCCAGCAGCGGGACTAGCGGGAGGGCCTTTGAGCAGTTCTTC. Its translation is CASSGTSGRAFEQFF.